The present T cell receptor (beta chain) was sequenced within a study of T-cell reconstitution after alpha-beta-depleted transplantation in children. After removal of 5 bases from V and 5 bases from J, the junction contained 8 bases not matched to a gene. CDR1 is SEHNR and CDR2 is FQNEAQ in the germline V gene (reference sequence). CDR3 size: 16 residues. Molecular barcoding with unique molecular identifiers was used for the TCRbeta library. Each CDR3 protein is one row after TCRdb ran MiXCR on the PCR reads. The sample has about 200,000 distinct CDR3 sequences, approximately 7% seen once. This clonotype came up many times. Its antigen is still unknown. Study results and limitations: By one year post-transplant, T-cell counts and diversity largely arose from T cells that were newly produced.

The TCR comes from a boy between 2 and 10 years old with acute lymphoblastic leukemia, due to receive a stem cell transplant. This chain links TRBV7-9 with TRBJ2-5; the match to TRBD2 covers 13 bases. Sequencing was performed on PBMCs, taken before TCRalphabeta/CD19-depleted stem cell transplant. The CDR3 DNA follows: TGTGCCAGCAGCCGACCGGGACTAGCGGGGTTCGAGACCCAGTACTTC. Translating it yields CASSRPGLAGFETQYF.